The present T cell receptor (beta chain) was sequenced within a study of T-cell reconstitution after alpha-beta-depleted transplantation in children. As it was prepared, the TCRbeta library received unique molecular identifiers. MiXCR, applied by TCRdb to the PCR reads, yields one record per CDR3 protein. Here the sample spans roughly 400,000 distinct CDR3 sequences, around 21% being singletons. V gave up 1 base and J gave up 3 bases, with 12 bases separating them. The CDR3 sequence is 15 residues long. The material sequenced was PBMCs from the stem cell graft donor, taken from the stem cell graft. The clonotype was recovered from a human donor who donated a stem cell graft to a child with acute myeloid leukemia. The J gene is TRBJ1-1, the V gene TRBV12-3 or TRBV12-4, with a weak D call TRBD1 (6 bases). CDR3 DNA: TGTGCCAGCAGTTTAGTGGGGGGCAGGTACACTGAAGCTTTCTTT. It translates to CASSLVGGRYTEAFF.